Listed below are T cell receptor beta chains from one sample, sequenced in a study of T-cell memory formation after mild COVID-19. TCRdb called the 5' RACE reads again in MiXCR, with one record for every CDR3 protein. This table holds some 150,000 distinct CDR3 sequences, 6% to 7% found once. Sequenced: PBMCs or a T cell subset sorted from them (not recorded which). These receptors all come from an adult woman who had mild COVID-19 (a few samples of this study predate the infection). Cell type and time point are not known. Each CDR3 is given with its conserved first and last residue. D genes are given only for firm matches. Not every row has a clone size; where given, it reads once, few, many or a size class.

-,TRBJ2-2,TRBV30,-,TGTGCCTCCGGGGCTACCATTTCGAACACCGGGGAGCTGTTTTTT,CASGATISNTGELFF
TRBD2,TRBJ2-5,TRBV18,many,TGTGCCAGCTCACCGGGACTAGCCGGACTGAAAGAGACCCAGTACTTC,CASSPGLAGLKETQYF
-,TRBJ1-1,TRBV12-3/TRBV12-4,many,TGTGCCAGCAGCCCATATTCCGGGACGGCTGAAGCTTTCTTT,CASSPYSGTAEAFF
-,TRBJ2-1,TRBV19,-,TGTGCCAGTAGCCCTACGTTCTCTTACAATGAGCAGTTCTTC,CASSPTFSYNEQFF
TRBD1,TRBJ2-1,TRBV19,-,TGTGCCAGTAGGGCGACAGGGACCAATGAGCAGTTCTTC,CASRATGTNEQFF
TRBD2,TRBJ2-7,TRBV20-1,few,TGCAGTGCTAGAGAGAGCCCGGGACTAGCGGGGTTTGAGCAGTACTTC,CSARESPGLAGFEQYF
-,TRBJ2-3,TRBV4-3,few,TGCGCCAGCAGCCAAGACTACACGCGCACAGATACGCAGTATTTT,CASSQDYTRTDTQYF
-,TRBJ1-5,TRBV12-3/TRBV12-4,many,TGTGCCAGCAGTTTCTCTGTCGGGGGGGTGCAGCCCCAGCATTTT,CASSFSVGGVQPQHF
-,TRBJ2-5,TRBV5-1,few,TGCGCCAGCAGCTTGGGTATGACCTCAGGGGTTCGTGAGACCCAGTACTTC,CASSLGMTSGVRETQYF
-,TRBJ2-3,TRBV5-1,few,TGCGCCAGCAGCGCCCCGACTACACCTCTTCGCACAGATACGCAGTATTTT,CASSAPTTPLRTDTQYF
-,TRBJ2-3,TRBV6-6,-,TGTGCCAGCAGTTATCAGGGTGCGCCAGATACGCAGTATTTT,CASSYQGAPDTQYF
TRBD1,TRBJ2-7,TRBV7-2,many,TGTGCCAGCAGCTTAGCAGGGGGCGTTAGGTACGAGCAGTACTTC,CASSLAGGVRYEQYF
TRBD2,TRBJ2-1,TRBV9,many,TGTGCCAGCAGCGTAGGGGGCGGGAGTTCCTACAATGAGCAGTTCTTC,CASSVGGGSSYNEQFF
TRBD2,TRBJ2-3,TRBV10-3,-,TGTGCCATCAGTGAGCCGGGACTAGCGGGAGGAGATACGCAGTATTTT,CAISEPGLAGGDTQYF
-,TRBJ1-6,TRBV20-1,-,TGCAGTGCTAGAGTACGGCATTCTGAGTATAATTCACCCCTCCACTTT,CSARVRHSEYNSPLHF
-,TRBJ2-1,TRBV6-1,many,TGTGCCAGCAGCGGGTCTAGGGAAGACCTGATGTTCTTC,CASSGSREDLMFF
TRBD2,TRBJ2-3,TRBV7-2,many,TGTGCCAGCAGCTCAAAGTGGACTAGCGGGATCACAGATACGCAGTATTTT,CASSSKWTSGITDTQYF
-,TRBJ1-2,TRBV6-5,-,TGTGCCAGCACCAAGACCGGGGGGCGACTCTATGGCTACACCTTC,CASTKTGGRLYGYTF
TRBD1,TRBJ1-2,TRBV11-2,-,TGTGCCAGCAGCGCTCCCAGGACAGGGATACGAGGAGGCTACACCTTC,CASSAPRTGIRGGYTF
-,TRBJ2-5,TRBV7-9,few,TGTGCCAGCAGCCTCTCCCCGGGGGCCCAGTACTTC,CASSLSPGAQYF
-,TRBJ1-1,TRBV7-2,-,TGTGCCAGCAGCTTACGGGGGGCTTTGACCACTGAAGCTTTCTTT,CASSLRGALTTEAFF
-,TRBJ1-6,TRBV12-3/TRBV12-4,few,TGTGCCAGCAGCTCCGGGGGGAACAATAATTCACCCCTCCACTTT,CASSSGGNNNSPLHF
TRBD2,TRBJ2-7,TRBV20-1,once,TGCAGTGCTATCTCCGCTAGCGGGGGGGCCGAACCCTACGAGCAGTACTTC,CSAISASGGAEPYEQYF
-,TRBJ2-6,TRBV18,few,TGTGCCAGCTCACGCGAACTGCCTAGCTCTGGGGCCAACGTCCTGACTTTC,CASSRELPSSGANVLTF
-,TRBJ2-1,TRBV6-2/TRBV6-3,many,TGTGCCAGCAGTGACCCCGGGACGCTCTCCTACAATGAGCAGTTCTTC,CASSDPGTLSYNEQFF
-,TRBJ2-7,TRBV4-3,many,TGCGCCAGCAGCCAAGAGTGGGCCAGCGGGCTTTTCTACGAGCAGTACTTC,CASSQEWASGLFYEQYF
TRBD1,TRBJ1-5,TRBV19,few,TGTGCCACCAAAAGTGGGAGGGGGCCATTGGATCAGCCCCAGCATTTT,CATKSGRGPLDQPQHF
-,TRBJ2-6,TRBV5-1,few,TGCGCCAGCAGTCCTCCAACCTTTTCTGGGGCCAACGTCCTGACTTTC,CASSPPTFSGANVLTF
TRBD2,TRBJ2-5,TRBV5-1,many,TGCGCCAGCAGCACCTATCTTACTAGCGTACAAGAGACCCAGTACTTC,CASSTYLTSVQETQYF
TRBD1,TRBJ2-3,TRBV12-3/TRBV12-4,few,TGTGCCAGCGGATTATTGACAGGGGAGAGCACAGATACGCAGTATTTT,CASGLLTGESTDTQYF
-,TRBJ1-3,TRBV5-1,-,TGCGCCAGCAGCTTGGGGCTTATCTCTGGAAACACCATATATTTT,CASSLGLISGNTIYF
-,TRBJ1-3,TRBV5-1,many,TGCGCCAGCAGCTTGGCGCCTTCGGGCGGAGCCTCTGGAAACACCATATATTTT,CASSLAPSGGASGNTIYF
TRBD1,TRBJ2-3,TRBV24-1,few,TGTGCCACCATGGGCAGGGGGACCACAGATACGCAGTATTTT,CATMGRGTTDTQYF
-,TRBJ1-4,TRBV20-1,-,TGCAGTGCTACCGGGACTTGGGGTGGGATAAGGGAAAAACTGTTTTTT,CSATGTWGGIREKLFF
TRBD2,TRBJ2-1,TRBV7-2,many,TGTGCCAGCAGCTTGATGCGGGAGAAGTTCTTC,CASSLMREKFF
TRBD1,TRBJ2-7,TRBV12-3/TRBV12-4,few,TGTGCCAGCAGTTTAAGGGGACAGGGAACCTACGAGCAGTACTTC,CASSLRGQGTYEQYF
-,TRBJ2-5,TRBV3-1,-,TGTGCCAGCAGCCAAGGGGGGGCCCAGTACTTC,CASSQGGAQYF
TRBD2,TRBJ2-1,TRBV6-6,-,TGTGCCAGCAGTTTCCAACTAGCGGGAGGGGCGAATGAGCAGTTCTTC,CASSFQLAGGANEQFF